This T cell receptor beta chain stems from a study of human T cells and chemical hapten exposure. This clonotype was recorded many times. MiXCR, applied by TCRdb to the RACE reads, yields one record per CDR3 protein. The repertoire holds tens of thousands of distinct CDR3 sequences, about 9.3% seen once, with roughly 14% in the top ten. This sample's time point: patch test 1, 2 weeks after DPC sensitization. Noted treatment: therapeutic diphenylcyclopropenone sensitization with weekly scalp DPC. Trimming cost V 0 bases and J 6 bases, with 10 bases left between them. CDR3 size: 14 residues. Germline V gene lookup returns CDR1 SGDLS and CDR2 YYNGEE.

V usage is TRBV9 and J usage is TRBJ2-1; tentatively, D is TRBD1 (5 bases). Here the sequenced sample was whole blood, taken in connection with sensitization to the hapten diphenylcyclopropenone (DPC). The receptor was derived from a middle-aged woman with alopecia areata. Some clones in this sample may be carry-over from other donors' samples. CDR3 protein: CASSVAGLGNEQFF. In nucleotides, the CDR3 is TGTGCCAGCAGCGTAGCAGGGCTGGGCAATGAGCAGTTCTTC.